This TCR beta chain came from a study of PD-1 blockade in classical Hodgkin lymphoma. Concerning this clone itself: This CDR3 is also generated by other DNA sequences in the sample.

Sequencing used immunoSEQ multiplex PCR; TCRdb keeps in-frame clones, though not all of them. The sample has a few thousand clones; approximately 68% are singletons. The time point is: cycle 4 day 1 (C4D1), after 6 weeks of nivolumab. Relapses following autologous stem cell transplantation were seen in all patients, with brentuximab vedotin exposure varying. Magnetic negative selection, applied to thawed PBMCs, was used to isolate the CD8+ T cells. CDR1 and CDR2 from the germline V gene are PRHDT and FYEKMQ (reference sequence). The CDR3 runs to 14 residues. V dropped 0 bases and J dropped 5; count of bases not matched to a gene: 3.

The origin of this receptor is a human donor with classical Hodgkin lymphoma. The sample was CD8+ T cells from blood, taken before the fourth cycle of nivolumab. The chain uses TRBV13 and TRBJ1-1; TRBD1 aligns across 7 bases. For the CDR3, the DNA is TGTGCCAGCAGCTTAGGACAGGGGAATACTGAAGCTTTCTTT. It specifies CASSLGQGNTEAFF.